This section outlines one T cell receptor beta chain sequence together with its context. The antigen it binds to is not known. The record has no base qualities; no much larger clone is one base away. V loses 3 bases, J loses 3 bases, and the germline ends lie 9 bases apart. CDR1 SGDLS and CDR2 YYNGEE are derived from the germline V gene. The CDR3 holds 14 amino acids from the cysteine to the phenylalanine. This entry keeps only the CDR3 DNA: 42 bases, framed from base 1. The treatment or condition label of this sample denotes: roughly 18 received Ad26.COV2.S at low or high dose, single or two shots; about 5 received placebo; per-sample allocation not given. Repertoires of vaccine and placebo recipients were sequenced from samples taken on day 63 after the first injection. Between 29 July and 7 August 2020, Cohort 1b enrolled 25 adults aged 18-55 years at one site in Boston, USA. Ad26.COV2.S was a replication-incompetent adenovirus type 26 vector that expressed a prefusion-stabilized SARS-CoV-2 spike protein derived from the original Wuhan strain.

The immunoSEQ Assay was the method used to sequence TCRbeta CDR3 regions. After extraction, genomic DNA underwent amplification by bias-controlled multiplex PCR, followed by high-throughput sequencing. As for the original processing: To quantify the absolute abundance of every unique TCRbeta CDR3 region, sequences were collapsed and filtered. T cell fraction was estimated by normalizing TCRbeta template counts to usable DNA, with usable DNA measured through amplification of reference genes found in all nucleated cells. Repertoire TCRs were annotated as SARS-CoV-2-specific by exact matching of V gene, CDR3 amino acid sequence and J gene to a known reactive TCR set. MIRA supplied the reference SARS-CoV-2 TCR set, which was filtered for enrichment in COVID-19-positive ImmuneCODE repertoires so that public or cross-reactive TCRs were removed. Using the MIRA antigens, annotated TCRs were further analysed by specific ORF or by position within an ORF. Breadth was defined as the number of annotated unique rearrangements divided by the total number of unique productive rearrangements, and depth was defined as the summed frequency of the annotated unique rearrangements. Group comparisons of TCR breadth used two-sided Wilcoxon rank-sum tests. Not all clones reach the TCRdb copy of this immuneACCESS table, which keeps in-frame sequences only. Checked studies attribute under half of the gap to unresolved V genes and leave the rest unexplained. V, J and clone size derive from that table, while D and trimming were established from the DNA sequence. This sample holds hundreds of thousands of clones; approximately 90% were observed only once. Approximately 5% of the sample goes to the ten largest clones.

This sample is part of a study of Ad26.COV2.S vaccination and SARS-CoV-2 variants (dated by TCRdb to about 2021). In terms of the full investigation: Donors in the vaccine arm were drawn from COV1001, a phase I-IIa trial of Ad26.COV2.S in healthy adults that was multicentre, randomized, double-blind and placebo-controlled. Dosing of Ad26.COV2.S was intramuscular, at either 5x10^10 or 1x10^11 viral particles, delivered as one shot or as two shots spaced 56 days apart. Sequencing of the TCRbeta repertoire served to evaluate the specificity and breadth of SARS-CoV-2-reactive T cell receptors following Ad26.COV2.S vaccination. The TCR-sequenced set comprised approximately 32 samples: approximately 20 Ad26.COV2.S vaccine recipients, 5 placebo recipients and 8 SARS-CoV-2 convalescent individuals. Trial participants were randomized into five groups of five, in which low-dose or high-dose Ad26.COV2.S was given once or twice, or placebo was given on both occasions. Investigators did not know the trial group allocation while performing experiments and assessing outcomes. Results and caveats for the whole study, not just this receptor: The study was not powered for comparison of responses between vaccine doses or regimens. The authors noted that the TCR breadth and depth analyses may have underestimated total T cell responses. After vaccination, spike-specific CD8+ and CD4+ T cell responses were reported to show substantial breadth. Comparable non-spike TCR breadth was observed between vaccine and placebo recipients, consistent with only spike being contained in the vaccine. Compared with placebo recipients, Ad26.COV2.S recipients showed higher spike-specific TCR breadth (P = 0.0014).

The receptor was isolated from a person aged 18-65 years who received the Ad26.COV2.S COVID-19 vaccine or a placebo. The sample in question was peripheral blood, obtained in a trial of Ad26.COV2.S vaccine versus placebo. The chain uses TRBV9 and TRBJ2-2; the D gene assignment is ambiguous. The CDR3 in this case is CASSALTYTGELFF. The DNA sequence is TGTGCCAGCAGCGCGCTGACCTACACCGGGGAGCTGTTTTTT.